The 23 T cell receptor beta chains presented below share a single source sample, sequenced in a study of blood T cell repertoires in COVID-19. Using immunoSEQ multiplex PCR, the repertoire was profiled, and TCRdb retains in-frame clones only, with some absent. The data hold 250,000 to 400,000 clones, with about 91% observed a single time. Source material: peripheral blood. The receptors originated from a woman aged 25 to 45 with COVID-19, enrolled during active disease.

The J gene is TRBJ1-1, the V gene TRBV7-2; D gene uncertain. V shed 0 bases and J shed 4 bases, with 6 bases lying between them. From germline, CDR1 is SGHTA and CDR2 FQGNSA. CDR3 length: 13 residues. CDR3 coding DNA: TGTGCCAGCAGCTTAGCTACGGGCACTGAAGCTTTCTTT. It is translated as CASSLATGTEAFF. Complete variable domain (other parts from reference TRBV7-2 and TRBJ1-1): GAGVSQSPSNKVTEKGKDVELRCDPISGHTALYWYRQSLGQGLEFLIYFQGNSAPDKSGLPSDRFSAERTGGSVSTLTIQRTQQEDSAVYLCASSLATGTEAFFGQGTRLTVV.

This clone was seen repeatedly, ten times or more. This chain connects TRBV6-4 to TRBJ1-1, with TRBD1 identical over 9 bases. Germline V CDR1 and CDR2: MRHNA, SNTAGT. The V and J ends lost 5 bases and 3 bases, in that order; junction bases with no gene match: 1. CDR3 length: 13 amino acids. This CDR3 reads CASSRDRDTEAFF. The CDR3 DNA is TGTGCCAGCAGTAGGGACAGGGACACTGAAGCTTTCTTT.

V is TRBV7-2 and J is TRBJ1-5; 8 bases line up with TRBD1. The CDR3 length is 13 residues. V dropped 5 bases and J dropped 7; count of bases not matched to a gene: 4. Per the germline V gene, CDR1 is SGHTA and CDR2 is FQGNSA. CDR3 in amino acids: CASSPDRVQPQHF. Here the CDR3 DNA reads TGTGCCAGCAGCCCGGACAGGGTGCAGCCCCAGCATTTT.

The chain employs TRBV19 and TRBJ2-6; 13 bases are shared with TRBD2. The V segment lost 5 bases and the J segment 0 bases; nucleotides outside the gene matches: 4. CDR1 and CDR2 from the germline V gene are LNHDA and SQIVND (reference sequence). CDR3 length equals 18 residues. CDR3 in DNA: TGTGCCAGTAGTTGGGGACTAGCGGGATTCTCTGGGGCCAACGTCCTGACTTTC. Amino acid sequence: CASSWGLAGFSGANVLTF.

The chain recombines TRBV2 with TRBJ2-7, with 13 bases identical to TRBD2. CDR1 SNHLY and CDR2 FYNNEI come from the germline V gene. Trimming at V came to 6 bases and at J to 2 bases, leaving 10 bases not matched to a gene. There are 17 residues in the CDR3. CDR3 amino acids: CASSERGTSGIPYEQYF. DNA of the CDR3: TGTGCCAGCAGCGAAAGGGGGACTAGCGGGATCCCCTACGAGCAGTACTTC.

The gene calls are TRBV7-9 and TRBJ2-7, with 9 bases that match TRBD2. This CDR3 is 16 amino acids long. J was trimmed by 5 bases and V by 4 bases; bases with no gene match: 12. The germline V gene has CDR1 SEHNR and CDR2 FQNEAQ (reference sequence). Here the CDR3 reads CASSSILAGSTDEQYF. The DNA for the CDR3 is TGTGCCAGCAGCTCGATACTAGCGGGCTCTACTGACGAGCAGTACTTC.

This sequence joins TRBV28 and TRBJ1-2, with D perhaps matching TRBD1 (6 bases). With 7 bases removed from V and 3 bases from J, the gap between germline ends came to 15 bases. The CDR3 runs to 14 residues. The germline V gene has CDR1 MDHEN and CDR2 SYDVKM. CDR3 DNA: TGTGCCAGCACCACAATGGGACAAGACTATGGCTACACCTTC. This translates into CASTTMGQDYGYTF.

The rearrangement links TRBV4-1 to TRBJ1-4; D unclear. Trimming shortened V by 3 bases and J by 7 bases, and 9 bases separated the two germline ends. The length of the CDR3 is 13 residues. Germline CDR1 and CDR2: MGHRA and YSYEKL. The CDR3 here is CASSQARLEKLFF. The CDR3 coding sequence is TGCGCCAGCAGCCAGGCACGTCTTGAAAAACTGTTTTTT.

This clone was counted between two and nine times. This sequence joins TRBV5-5 and TRBJ1-2; tentative D call: TRBD1 (6 bases). Germline lookup yields CDR1 SGHKS and CDR2 YYEKEE (reference sequence). V was trimmed by 0 bases and J by 7 bases, leaving 19 bases between them. The CDR3 is 16 amino acids. The CDR3 reads CASSLDRAPGRGGYTF. CDR3 in DNA: TGTGCCAGCAGCTTGGACAGGGCCCCGGGTAGAGGTGGCTACACCTTC.

V gene TRBV2 combines with J gene TRBJ1-3, with TRBD1 as a possible D gene (5 bases). Germline assignment: CDR1 SNHLY and CDR2 FYNNEI. The CDR3 is 19 residues long. Trimming pared 6 bases from V and 1 base from J, leaving 25 bases between. DNA for the CDR3: TGTGCCAGCAGGGGGATCGACAGCCTATCCTTTGATTCTGGAAACACCATATATTTT. It encodes CASRGIDSLSFDSGNTIYF.

The chain carries TRBV5-6 and TRBJ1-6; no reliable D call. CDR1 is SGHDT and CDR2 is YYEEEE in the germline V gene. V was pared by 2 bases and J by 7 bases, with 10 bases between. The CDR3 is made up of 14 amino acids. The CDR3 region has the DNA TGTGCCAGCAGCTTCCGTCAGGTGAATTCACCCCTCCACTTT. It encodes CASSFRQVNSPLHF.

The V and J genes are TRBV6-1 and TRBJ2-5; 7 bases agree with TRBD2. Germline CDR1 MNHNS, CDR2 SASEGT. J lost 5 bases, V lost 0 bases, and 15 bases had no gene match. This CDR3 spans 18 amino acids. The CDR3, as DNA: TGTGCCAGCAGTGAAGCGTTTTCGGGGGGTGTCGCTCAGGAGACCCAGTACTTC. Translation: CASSEAFSGGVAQETQYF.

The chain has TRBV7-2 and TRBJ2-7; D ambiguous. The CDR3 runs 13 residues. In germline, CDR1 is SGHTA, CDR2 FQGNSA. Trimming pared 4 bases from V and 7 bases from J, leaving 14 bases between. The CDR3 region has the DNA TGTGCCAGCAGCTCCGATAGCTTCGGGGAGCAGTACTTC. Its translation: CASSSDSFGEQYF.

CDR3 nucleotides: TGTGCCAGCAGTGAACCTGGGAGGGGCAGGGTGGGTGAAAAACTGTTTTTT. It translates to CASSEPGRGRVGEKLFF. V usage is TRBV6-1 and J usage is TRBJ1-4; perhaps TRBD1 as D (5 bases). The V gene's germline CDR1 is MNHNS and CDR2 SASEGT. V gave up 2 bases and J gave up 7 bases, with 20 bases separating them. This CDR3 spans 17 amino acids.

The table lists this clone with a count of one. V and J are TRBV15 and TRBJ2-1; 10 bases are shared with TRBD1. The ends lost 4 bases at V and 9 bases at J; junction bases unmatched: 6. Germline V gives CDR1 LNHNV, CDR2 YYDKDF (reference sequence). The CDR3 extends over 14 amino acids. The CDR3, as DNA: TGTGCCACCAGCACCCGACAGGGGGCAGGTGAGCAGTTCTTC. Translated: CATSTRQGAGEQFF.

The J gene is TRBJ2-4, the V gene TRBV27; 7 bases map to TRBD2. CDR3 length: 12 amino acids. Trimming removed 8 bases from V and 3 bases from J; junction bases left unmatched: 1. The germline CDR1 and CDR2 sequences are MNHEY and SMNVEV (reference sequence). The CDR3 spells CASERGKNIQYF. CDR3 DNA sequence: TGTGCCAGCGAGCGGGGCAAAAACATTCAGTACTTC.

The chain couples TRBV27 to TRBJ1-5; D unresolved. The CDR3 sequence is 12 residues long. Germline V lookup: CDR1 MNHEY, CDR2 SMNVEV (reference sequence). V was shortened by 5 bases and J by 4 bases, with 6 bases between the two germline ends. For the CDR3, the DNA is TGTGCCAGCAGTAATCTAAATCAGCCCCAGCATTTT. This encodes CASSNLNQPQHF.

The chain is built from TRBV25-1 and TRBJ1-1; TRBD1 matches 7 bases. The CDR3 extends over 13 amino acids. Per the germline V gene, CDR1 is MGHDK and CDR2 is SYGVNS. The CDR3 spells CAASRGLDTEAFF. The DNA for the CDR3 is TGTGCTGCGAGTAGGGGGCTAGACACTGAAGCTTTCTTT.

The rearrangement links TRBV6-5 to TRBJ1-2; tentative D call: TRBD1 (6 bases). From germline, CDR1 is MNHEY and CDR2 SVGAGI. Trimming took 5 bases from V and 8 from J, leaving 12 bases between them. The length of the CDR3 is 12 residues. The CDR3: CASSPAGVGYTF. CDR3 DNA: TGTGCCAGCAGTCCGGCAGGGGTGGGCTACACCTTC.

This chain's CDR3 is CASSSPAGGGSYNEQFF. The CDR3 nucleotides are TGTGCCAGTAGTTCCCCGGCGGGGGGCGGTTCCTACAATGAGCAGTTCTTC. This chain connects TRBV19 to TRBJ2-1; 8 positions match TRBD2. Germline V gives CDR1 LNHDA, CDR2 SQIVND (reference sequence). The CDR3 has 17 residues. With 5 bases clipped from V and 1 base from J, the junction kept 10 bases outside the gene matches.

The rearrangement uses TRBV19 and TRBJ1-1, with a tentative D call TRBD1 (6 bases). The V end lost 10 bases, the J end lost 6 bases, and 15 bases lay between the germline ends. The germline gives CDR1 LNHDA, CDR2 SQIVND (reference sequence). This CDR3 comprises 12 residues. In DNA form, the CDR3 reads TGTGCCATACAGGGAAGAGGGGCTGAAGCTTTCTTT. Encoded protein: CAIQGRGAEAFF.

J is TRBJ1-3 and V is TRBV5-1, with D possibly TRBD1 on 5 matching bases. Trimming stripped 0 bases from V and 4 bases from J, with 5 bases between. CDR1 and CDR2 (germline): SGHRS, YFSETQ. The CDR3 sequence is 13 residues long. The DNA for the CDR3 is TGCGCCAGCAGCTTGGACAGGGGAAACACCATATATTTT. It yields the protein CASSLDRGNTIYF.

This clone was observed a few times. The chain combines TRBV7-9 with TRBJ2-7; the D gene is possibly TRBD1 (5 bases). Germline V gene sequence: CDR1 SEHNR, CDR2 FQNEAQ (reference sequence). V gave up 2 bases and J gave up 3 bases, with 8 bases separating them. This CDR3 has 13 residues. The CDR3 sequence is CASSLSDSYEQYV. The CDR3 bases are TGTGCCAGCAGCTTATCAGACAGCTACGAGCAGTACGTC.